The clone carrying this T cell receptor (beta chain) was seen a handful of times. Primers: 60 Vbeta forward and 13 Jbeta reverse. The table came from immunoSEQ multiplex PCR; TCRdb's copy has only in-frame clones and leaves some out. The table shows roughly 100,000 clones, with about three quarters occurring only once. This specimen comes from a study of cytomegalovirus exposure and HLA in healthy donors. This clonotype was obtained from a woman between 50 and 59 years old in good health and CMV-seropositive. What was sequenced was PBMCs.

The CDR3 loop is CASSFGQGGEKLFF. The CDR3 nucleotides read TGCGCCAGCAGCTTCGGTCAGGGTGGCGAAAAACTGTTTTTT. V gene TRBV5-1 combines with J gene TRBJ1-4; tentatively, D is TRBD1 (5 bases). This CDR3 contains 14 residues. Trimming removed 2 bases at V and 8 bases at J, with 13 bases between. Per the germline V gene, CDR1 is SGHRS and CDR2 is YFSETQ.